This record covers a single T cell receptor beta chain. This sample is drawn from a study of CD8 T cells in Susac syndrome. Trimming left V 1 base short and J 2 bases short, with 7 bases between. From germline, CDR1 is SGHTA and CDR2 FQGNSA. The CDR3 is 14 amino acids. The RNA input was roughly 0.45 to 1 ug, and it was reverse transcribed with random hexamers. TCRdb fed the immunoSEQ multiplex PCR reads into MiXCR, producing one record per CDR3 protein. The sample shows approximately 110,000 distinct CDR3 sequences, approximately 95% of them seen only once. This receptor was taken from a human donor with multiple sclerosis. The sequenced sample was CD8+ T cells from PBMCs. The chain uses TRBV7-2 and TRBJ2-3; D is undetermined. As DNA, the CDR3 is TGTGCCAGCAGCTTAGACGGACCCACAGATACGCAGTATTTT. It specifies CASSLDGPTDTQYF.